This T cell receptor (beta chain) was identified during a study of T cell responses to AZD1222 COVID-19 vaccine (dated by TCRdb to the early 2020s). Regarding the research as a whole: A total of 233 trial participants underwent TCR sequencing, of whom some 210 received two doses of AZD1222 and some 25 received two doses of the MenACWY control vaccine. Trial participants were enrolled by age into 18-55, 56-69 and 70-plus year subgroups, with 148, 28 and 57 TCR-sequenced participants respectively.

Concerning this clone itself: Its recognized antigen is unknown. No base quality information exists; no much larger clone differs at one position.

The CDR3 regions of human TCRbeta chains were subjected to immunosequencing. Per the authors' processing: Repertoire TCRs were matched against a reference library of SARS-CoV-2-specific TCRs generated with the MIRA antigen-specificity platform. Breadth was defined as the fraction of unique TCRs that were SARS-CoV-2-associated, and depth was defined as the fraction of total T cells that were SARS-CoV-2-associated. Using the MIRA data, each spike-specific TCR was mapped to the spike region that the TCR reacts to and placed in a CD4 or CD8 class. Log10-transformed breadth and depth values were compared by one-way ANOVA with Sidak's multiple comparisons tests. TCRdb stores this immuneACCESS table with in-frame sequences only. Part of the clones is absent; in the studies checked, under half of the shortfall reflects unresolved V genes, and no reason is known for the rest. The DNA was the basis for D and trimming; V, J and clone size are from that table. The table for this sample lists 250,000 to 300,000 clones; about 94% of them were counted only once. The top ten clones comprise less than 0.6% of the sample.

The investigation overall reported the following: Participants were mostly white British and included more females than males, and it was suggested by the authors that clonal diversity may have been underestimated. Conclusions about previously exposed vaccinees are limited because only five or six AZD1222 recipients were SARS-CoV-2 seropositive at baseline. In the small 56-69-year group, the increase in depth fell short of significance, most likely because of low power. Nearly half of unique spike-specific TCRs reportedly recognized epitopes outside regions mutated in the B.1.351 and B.1.1.7 variants. Because no day 14 peak-response samples were available, repertoires were characterized only after the peak T cell response. The vaccine-associated CD4 TCRs covered the entire spike protein, and the dominant responses fell in regions 160-218 and 743-854. After two AZD1222 doses, both the breadth and the depth of spike-specific TCRs were significantly higher than at day 0 and than in MenACWY recipients.

Between the V and J ends, shortened by 0 bases and 1 base respectively, the junction contains 13 bases. Reading the germline V gene gives CDR1 SGHRS and CDR2 YFSETQ. The CDR3, from cysteine to phenylalanine, totals 16 residues. The entry retains the CDR3 DNA only, 48 bases that are in frame from base 1. In the paper's terms, the time point label means: about 28 days (+/-7) after the second vaccine dose. AZD1222 recipients given second doses at about 4 weeks or at about 12 weeks were pooled, since spike-specific TCR depth and breadth were not found to differ between the two schedules. Vaccinee samples came from UK trials COV001 and COV002, including a single-blind randomized controlled phase 2/3 trial of AZD1222 (ChAdOx1 nCoV-19) in healthy adults. For TCRbeta chain sequencing, PBMC samples from trial participants were taken at day 0 and at day 28 after the second dose.

The sequence came from an adult who received the AZD1222 COVID-19 vaccine. Specimen: peripheral blood, collected 28 days after the second AZD1222 dose. The sequence is built from TRBV5-1 and TRBJ1-1, with no D gene named confidently. The DNA is TGCGCCAGCAGCTTGGAGTTTGGTTTTAGGAACACTGAAGCTTTCTTT. This codes for CASSLEFGFRNTEAFF.